A single sample gave rise to the 10 T cell receptor beta chains below, sequenced in a study of cytomegalovirus exposure and HLA in healthy donors. The study ran its PCR with 60 Vbeta and 13 Jbeta primers. Libraries were prepared by immunoSEQ multiplex PCR; TCRdb keeps only in-frame clonotypes and omits some of them. The sample holds 130,000 to 150,000 clones, 76% seen once. Material: PBMCs. The receptors were sampled from a man aged 18 to 35 in good health and CMV-seronegative.

The V call is TRBV7-2, the J call TRBJ2-6, with D maybe TRBD1 (6 bases). V was pared by 4 bases and J by 0 bases, with 10 bases between. The CDR3 covers 16 residues. The germline V gene encodes CDR1 SGHTA and CDR2 FQGNSA. The CDR3 here is CASSSTGSSGANVLTF. CDR3 nucleotide sequence: TGTGCCAGCAGCTCTACAGGGAGCTCTGGGGCCAACGTCCTGACTTTC.

The gene calls are TRBV11-2 and TRBJ2-3, with D unresolved. Looked up from germline, CDR1 is SGHAT and CDR2 is FQNNGV. V lost 4 bases, J lost 0 bases, and 5 bases lay in between. This CDR3 spans 13 amino acids. The CDR3 nucleotides read TGTGCCAGCAGCTCAACTAGCACAGATACGCAGTATTTT. Encoded protein: CASSSTSTDTQYF.

This clone was seen once. This chain uses TRBV5-6 with TRBJ1-5, with TRBD1 matching over 8 bases. The ends lost 3 bases at V and 3 bases at J; junction bases unmatched: 2. The CDR3 length is 14 residues. Germline CDR1 is SGHDT and CDR2 is YYEEEE. CDR3 sequence reads: CASSSGQDNQPQHF. CDR3 sequence (DNA): TGTGCCAGCAGCTCGGGACAGGACAATCAGCCCCAGCATTTT.

This clone was picked up a small number of times. The rearrangement links TRBV11-2 to TRBJ1-2; 9 nucleotides match TRBD1. V lost 4 bases to trimming and J lost 4 bases; unmatched junction nucleotides: 10. The CDR3 runs 16 residues. Per the germline V gene, CDR1 is SGHAT and CDR2 is FQNNGV. The CDR3 protein is CASSSETGTGFYGYTF. DNA of the CDR3: TGTGCCAGCAGCTCAGAGACCGGGACAGGGTTCTATGGCTACACCTTC. Looking up the rest from reference TRBV11-2 and TRBJ1-2 gives the full variable domain: EAGVAQSPRYKIIEKRQSVAFWCNPISGHATLYWYQQILGQGPKLLIQFQNNGVVDDSQLPKDRFSAERLKGVDSTLKIQPAKLEDSAVYLCASSSETGTGFYGYTFGSGTRLTVV.

The chain has TRBV5-1 and TRBJ1-2, with 8 bases that match TRBD1. Trimming took 4 bases from V and 8 from J; bases not matched to a gene: 7. From germline, CDR1 is SGHRS and CDR2 YFSETQ. The CDR3 extends over 13 amino acids. This CDR3 is CASSLTGGDGYTF. The CDR3 DNA reads TGCGCCAGCAGCCTCACAGGGGGAGACGGCTACACCTTC.

V usage is TRBV5-1 and J usage is TRBJ2-1, with 9 bases that match TRBD1. CDR1 and CDR2 (germline): SGHRS, YFSETQ. Germline trimming cut 3 bases from V and 3 bases from J; bases unmatched to any gene: 1. The CDR3 contains 14 residues. For the CDR3, the DNA is TGCGCCAGCAGCTGGGGACAGGGCTACAATGAGCAGTTCTTC. Residues: CASSWGQGYNEQFF.

The chain joins TRBV13 to TRBJ1-2; the D is unclear. Trimming cost V 0 bases and J 1 base, with 9 bases left between them. The germline V gene has CDR1 PRHDT and CDR2 FYEKMQ (reference sequence). The CDR3 length is 15 residues. DNA for the CDR3: TGTGCCAGCAGCTTAGGTCCCACGGGTAACTATGGCTACACCTTC. As protein: CASSLGPTGNYGYTF.

The V call is TRBV7-8, the J call TRBJ2-7, with a weak D call TRBD2 (5 bases). Trimming shortened V by 5 bases and J by 9 bases, and 17 bases separated the two germline ends. The CDR3 sequence is 13 residues long. Germline CDR1 SGHVS, CDR2 FQNEAQ. CDR3 sequence reads: CASSVASQAGQYF. Here the CDR3 DNA reads TGTGCCAGCAGCGTTGCAAGTCAGGCGGGGCAGTACTTC.

As for this clone: This sample also contains other DNA sequences that code for the same CDR3. This chain links TRBV19 with TRBJ1-5, with 8 bases identical to TRBD1. There are 15 residues in the CDR3. Trimming at V came to 3 bases and at J to 4 bases, leaving 5 bases not matched to a gene. Germline CDR1 is LNHDA and CDR2 is SQIVND (reference sequence). The CDR3 region has the DNA TGTGCCAGTAGTATCGGAGACAGGGGAAATCAGCCCCAGCATTTT. Translation: CASSIGDRGNQPQHF.

The rearrangement uses TRBV5-5 and TRBJ2-2; possibly TRBD1 for D (6 bases). The CDR3 is 15 residues long. CDR1 SGHKS and CDR2 YYEKEE come from the germline V gene (reference sequence). V was shortened by 4 bases and J by 0 bases, with 10 bases between the two germline ends. The CDR3 DNA is TGTGCCAGCAGCACCGGGACAACGAACACCGGGGAGCTGTTTTTT. It specifies CASSTGTTNTGELFF.